The clone carrying this T cell receptor beta chain turned up a few times. Trimming pared 6 bases from V and 7 bases from J, leaving 9 bases between. Germline V lookup: CDR1 DFQATT, CDR2 SNEGSKA (reference sequence). The CDR3 contains 10 residues. This sample is drawn from a study of cytotoxic CD8 clonotypes in ibrutinib-treated CLL. Study-wide context: Across samples, productive templates numbered 250,000 to 300,000 and productive rearrangements reached about 99,000 on average.

The assay was immunoSEQ multiplex PCR, and TCRdb's table has in-frame clones only and misses some. The sample contains about 76,000 clones, less than 90% of which appear only once. V and J are TRBV20-1 and TRBJ1-1; no definite D call. This TCR was sampled from a human donor with chronic lymphocytic leukemia. Specimen: PBMCs, collected after 24 months of ibrutinib treatment. For the CDR3, the DNA is TGCAGTGCCTATAGTATTGAAGCTTTCTTT. Translating it yields CSAYSIEAFF.